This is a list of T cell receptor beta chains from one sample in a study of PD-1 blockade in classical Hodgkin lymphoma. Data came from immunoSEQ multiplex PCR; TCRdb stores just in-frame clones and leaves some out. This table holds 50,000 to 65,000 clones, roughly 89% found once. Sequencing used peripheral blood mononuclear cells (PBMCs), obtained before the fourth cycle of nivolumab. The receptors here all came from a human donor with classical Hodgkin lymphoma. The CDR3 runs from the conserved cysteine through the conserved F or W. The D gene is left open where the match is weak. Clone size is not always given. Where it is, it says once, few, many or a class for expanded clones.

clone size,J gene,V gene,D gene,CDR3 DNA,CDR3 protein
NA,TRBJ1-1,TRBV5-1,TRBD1,TGCGCCAGCAGCTTCCGCCCTCCAGGGGGTTTTTCGAACACTGAAGCTTTCTTT,CASSFRPPGGFSNTEAFF
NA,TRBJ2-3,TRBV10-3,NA,TGTGCCATCAGTGAAGGGGGGGTGATAAAACCAGATACGCAGTATTTT,CAISEGGVIKPDTQYF
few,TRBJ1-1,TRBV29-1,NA,TGCAGCGGACAAACAGTGAACACTGAAGCTTTCTTT,CSGQTVNTEAFF
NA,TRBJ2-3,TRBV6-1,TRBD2,TGTGCCAGCAGCGAAAAACTGGGACTAGCGGAGGACACAGATACGCAGTATTTT,CASSEKLGLAEDTDTQYF
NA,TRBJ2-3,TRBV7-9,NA,TGTGCCAGCAGCTCCTCCGATACGCAGTATTTT,CASSSSDTQYF
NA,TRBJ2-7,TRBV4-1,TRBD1,TGCGCCAGCAGCCAAGGACAGGGGGCACTTCTCTACGAGCAGTACTTC,CASSQGQGALLYEQYF
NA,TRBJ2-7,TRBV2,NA,TGTGCCATCCGACAGGAACGATACGAGCAGTACTTC,CAIRQERYEQYF
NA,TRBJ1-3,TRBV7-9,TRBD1,TGTGCCAGCAGCTCCGGACAGGGGGGGAACACCATATATTTT,CASSSGQGGNTIYF
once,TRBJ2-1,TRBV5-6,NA,TGTGCCAGCAGCTTGTTCATGCGGGGCCGCAATGAGCAGTTCTTC,CASSLFMRGRNEQFF
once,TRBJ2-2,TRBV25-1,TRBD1,TGTGCCACCACCGGGACAGGGGTTCACACCGGGGAGCTGTTTTTT,CATTGTGVHTGELFF
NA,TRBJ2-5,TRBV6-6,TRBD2,TGTGCCAGCGGCAGTACGGGACTAGAAGGGGAGACCCAGTACTTC,CASGSTGLEGETQYF
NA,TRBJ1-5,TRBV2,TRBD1,TGTGCCAGCAGGGACAGGGAGATCCAGCCCCAGCATTTT,CASRDREIQPQHF
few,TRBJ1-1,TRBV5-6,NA,TGTGCCAGCAGCTTGGGGGCCAGAATGAACACTGAAGCTTTCTTT,CASSLGARMNTEAFF
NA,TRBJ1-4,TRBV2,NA,TGTGCCAGCAGTGAACCCGCCGCAACTAATGAAAAACTGTTTTTT,CASSEPAATNEKLFF
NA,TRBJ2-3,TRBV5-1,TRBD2,TGCGCCAGCAGCCATAGCGGGGGGGACACAGATACGCAGTATTTT,CASSHSGGDTDTQYF
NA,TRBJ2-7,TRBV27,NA,TGTGCCAGCAGTTTAGCAGTGGCCCAGGGATACGAGCAGTACTTC,CASSLAVAQGYEQYF
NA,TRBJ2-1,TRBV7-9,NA,TGTGCCAGCAGCTTACGCAGGGGTAATGAGCAGTTCTTC,CASSLRRGNEQFF
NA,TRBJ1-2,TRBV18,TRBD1,TGTGCCAGCTCACCAAAGACAGGGAGCGGCTACACCTTC,CASSPKTGSGYTF
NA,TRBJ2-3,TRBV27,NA,TGTGCCAGCAGTTTATTAAGCACAGATACGCAGTATTTT,CASSLLSTDTQYF
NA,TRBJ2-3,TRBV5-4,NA,TGTGCCAGCAGTTGGGGGGGGCCTTCAGATACGCAGTATTTT,CASSWGGPSDTQYF
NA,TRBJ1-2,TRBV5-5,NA,TGTGCCAGCAGCAGCTCGGGGGCTGCAATCGGTGGCTACACCTTC,CASSSSGAAIGGYTF
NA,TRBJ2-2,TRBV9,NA,TGTGCCAGCAGCGTAGGGTCAGATAACACCGGGGAGCTGTTTTTT,CASSVGSDNTGELFF
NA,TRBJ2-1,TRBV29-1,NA,TGCAGCGTACTAGTGGAGGGTAGTGAGCAGTTCTTC,CSVLVEGSEQFF
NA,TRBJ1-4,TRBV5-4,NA,TGTGCCAGCACCAATGACCGAGTTGAAAAACTGTTTTTT,CASTNDRVEKLFF